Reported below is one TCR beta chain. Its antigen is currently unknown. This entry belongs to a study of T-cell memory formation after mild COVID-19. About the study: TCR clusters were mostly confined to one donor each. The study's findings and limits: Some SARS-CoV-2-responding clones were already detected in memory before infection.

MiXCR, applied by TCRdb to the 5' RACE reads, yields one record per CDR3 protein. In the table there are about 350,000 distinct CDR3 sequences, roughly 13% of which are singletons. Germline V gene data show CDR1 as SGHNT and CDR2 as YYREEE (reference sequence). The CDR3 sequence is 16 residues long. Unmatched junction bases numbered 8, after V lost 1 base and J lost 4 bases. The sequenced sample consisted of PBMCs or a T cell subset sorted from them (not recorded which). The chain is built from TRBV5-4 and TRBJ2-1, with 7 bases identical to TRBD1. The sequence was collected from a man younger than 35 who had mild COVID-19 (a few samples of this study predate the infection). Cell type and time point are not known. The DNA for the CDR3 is TGTGCCAGCAGCTTGTTTATGGGACAGATTTACAATGAGCAGTTCTTC. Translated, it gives CASSLFMGQIYNEQFF.